This is a list of T cell receptor beta chains from one sample in a study of Graves' ophthalmopathy and Graves' hyperthyroidism. TCRdb reprocessed the multiplex PCR reads with MiXCR, giving one entry per CDR3 protein. Of about 220,000 distinct CDR3 sequences listed, 20% to 25% are singletons. The sequenced sample was peripheral blood. The receptors stem from a woman between 50 and 59 years old with Graves' ophthalmopathy. CDR3s include the opening cysteine and the closing phenylalanine or tryptophan. The D gene is left open where the match is weak. The size of a clone is reported for some rows only, either as once, few or many, or as a class for expanded clones.

>many|17|TRBD1|TRBV24-1|TRBJ2-2
CATSDRLGQTNTGELFF
TGTGCCACCAGTGACCGCCTGGGACAGACGAACACCGGGGAGCTGTTTTTT
>few|15|.|TRBV5-5|TRBJ2-2
CASRRDSKGTGELFF
TGTGCCAGCAGGCGGGACAGTAAAGGCACCGGGGAGCTGTTTTTT
>once|14|TRBD1|TRBV28|TRBJ1-2
CASRPQGRNYGYTF
TGTGCCAGCAGGCCACAGGGGCGTAACTATGGCTACACCTTC
>.|17|.|TRBV6-1|TRBJ2-5
CASSRPTWGTQLETQYF
TGTGCCAGCTCTAGGCCCACATGGGGAACACAATTAGAGACCCAGTACTTC
>many|16|TRBD2|TRBV9|TRBJ2-2
CASSPSGLGFSGELFF
TGTGCCAGCAGCCCATCTGGACTAGGGTTTTCCGGGGAGCTGTTTTTT
>many|16|TRBD2|TRBV2|TRBJ2-4
CASRAPGLGPKNIQYF
TGTGCCAGCAGAGCGCCGGGACTAGGTCCCAAAAACATTCAGTACTTC
>.|17|.|TRBV6-1|TRBJ2-5
CASSEGWEFSPQETQYF
TGTGCCAGCAGTGAAGGGTGGGAGTTCTCCCCACAAGAGACCCAGTACTTC
>many|17|TRBD1|TRBV11-2|TRBJ2-4
CASSLGGQVLAKNIQYF
TGTGCCAGCAGCTTAGGGGGACAGGTCCTAGCCAAAAACATTCAGTACTTC
>few|13|.|TRBV7-9|TRBJ1-2
CASSKERGFGYTF
TGTGCCAGCAGCAAAGAACGGGGCTTCGGCTACACCTTC
>many|14|.|TRBV6-5|TRBJ1-3
CASSYSGPGNTIYF
TGTGCCAGCAGTTACTCGGGGCCCGGAAACACCATATATTTT
>many|13|.|TRBV4-2|TRBJ2-2
CASSQVITGELFF
TGTGCCAGCAGCCAAGTTATAACCGGGGAGCTGTTTTTT
>.|14|.|TRBV7-8|TRBJ2-5
CASSLAGAFETQYF
TGTGCCAGCAGCTTAGCAGGGGCGTTTGAGACCCAGTACTTC
>once|13|.|TRBV12-3/TRBV12-4|TRBJ2-5
CASSLRTRETQYF
TGTGCCAGCAGTTTACGGACACGGGAGACCCAGTACTTC
>many|17|TRBD1|TRBV18|TRBJ2-7
CASSPPLWDRGPYEQYF
TGTGCCAGCTCACCACCGTTATGGGACAGGGGCCCCTACGAGCAGTACTTC
>.|12|.|TRBV5-5|TRBJ2-5
CASSSPYGTQYF
TGTGCCAGCAGCTCACCTTACGGGACCCAGTACTTC
>many|15|.|TRBV29-1|TRBJ1-1
CSVGSREWVNTEAFF
TGCAGCGTGGGTTCCAGGGAGTGGGTGAACACTGAAGCTTTCTTT
>many|14|TRBD1|TRBV27|TRBJ2-7
CASSLDRGSYEQYF
TGTGCCAGCAGTTTAGACAGGGGGTCCTACGAGCAGTACTTC
>.|13|.|TRBV20-1|TRBJ2-7
CSARVASVYEQYF
TGCAGTGCTAGAGTAGCTAGCGTTTACGAGCAGTACTTC
>many|14|.|TRBV20-1|TRBJ1-1
CSARGGVAYTEAFF
TGCAGTGCTAGAGGCGGCGTGGCGTACACTGAAGCTTTCTTT
>.|12|.|TRBV6-5|TRBJ2-5
CASSYRKETQYF
TGTGCCAGCAGTTACCGGAAGGAGACCCAGTACTTC
>many|15|.|TRBV12-3/TRBV12-4|TRBJ2-5
CASSLPGQGLETQYF
TGTGCCAGCAGTTTACCGGGCCAGGGTTTGGAGACCCAGTACTTC
>.|14|.|TRBV20-1|TRBJ1-1
CSARTPVGNTEAFF
TGCAGTGCTAGAACCCCGGTGGGGAACACTGAAGCTTTCTTT
>.|12|.|TRBV12-5|TRBJ2-1
CASGPLGNEQFF
TGTGCTAGTGGACCTTTGGGGAATGAGCAGTTCTTC
>many|14|TRBD1|TRBV12-3/TRBV12-4|TRBJ2-3
CASRGTGRPDTQYF
TGTGCCAGCAGGGGGACAGGGAGGCCGGATACGCAGTATTTT
>.|14|.|TRBV28|TRBJ2-5
CASRIPGQKETQYF
TGTGCCAGCAGGATCCCGGGACAAAAAGAGACACAGTACTTC
>many|10|.|TRBV30|TRBJ1-1
CAWISLGAFF
TGTGCCTGGATAAGTTTGGGGGCTTTCTTT
>many|16|TRBD2|TRBV7-8|TRBJ2-7
CASSFDLAGGTYEQYF
TGTGCCAGCAGCTTCGATCTAGCGGGAGGCACTTACGAGCAGTACTTC
>.|16|.|TRBV28|TRBJ2-5
CASSLGLGGPQETQYF
TGTGCCAGCAGTTTGGGGCTCGGCGGGCCTCAAGAGACCCAGTACTTC
>many|15|TRBD1|TRBV24-1|TRBJ2-5
CATSALDRVQETQYF
TGTGCCACCAGTGCCTTGGACAGGGTGCAAGAGACCCAGTACTTC
>.|12|TRBD1|TRBV6-2/TRBV6-3|TRBJ1-1
CASSYGTGKAFF
TGTGCCAGCAGTTACGGGACAGGAAAAGCTTTCTTT
>many|15|.|TRBV19|TRBJ1-6
CASSIDGAYNSPLHF
TGTGCCAGTAGTATCGATGGCGCTTATAATTCACCCCTCCACTTT
>.|15|.|TRBV27|TRBJ2-2
CASSLGTSNTGELFF
TGTGCCAGCAGTTTAGGGACGTCGAACACCGGGGAGCTGTTTTTT
>.|12|.|TRBV5-5|TRBJ2-2
CASSRDLGELFF
TGTGCCAGCAGCCGTGACTTGGGGGAGCTGTTTTTT
>many|13|.|TRBV25-1|TRBJ1-2
CASSDFGAYGYTF
TGTGCCAGCAGTGATTTTGGGGCGTATGGCTACACCTTC
>.|14|.|TRBV4-1|TRBJ2-7
CASSQGQANYEQYF
TGCGCCAGCAGCCAAGGACAGGCGAACTACGAGCAGTACTTC
>many|15|TRBD1|TRBV7-9|TRBJ2-7
CASSSQGQGVHEQYF
TGTGCCAGCAGCTCACAGGGACAGGGAGTTCACGAGCAGTACTTC
>many|12|.|TRBV5-1|TRBJ1-1
CASSFGLGWAFF
TGCGCCAGCAGCTTCGGATTGGGATGGGCTTTCTTT
>medium-sized|16|.|TRBV6-2/TRBV6-3|TRBJ2-5
CASINGERHAVDTQYF
TGTGCCAGCATCAACGGGGAAAGACATGCCGTGGATACCCAGTACTTC
>many|13|.|TRBV10-1|TRBJ1-5
CASSEAHFQPQHF
TGCGCCAGCAGTGAAGCCCATTTTCAGCCCCAGCATTTT
>few|17|TRBD2|TRBV11-2|TRBJ2-2
CASSLELAGGSTGELFF
TGTGCCAGCAGCTTAGAATTAGCGGGAGGATCCACCGGGGAGCTGTTTTTT
>many|12|.|TRBV12-3/TRBV12-4|TRBJ2-2
CASSSYTGELFF
TGTGCCAGCAGTTCCTACACCGGGGAGCTGTTTTTT
>.|15|.|TRBV6-2/TRBV6-3|TRBJ1-2
CASRSRWVHNYGYTF
TGTGCCAGCAGATCTCGCTGGGTCCACAACTATGGCTACACCTTC
>.|14|.|TRBV6-1|TRBJ1-6
CASTEQGSHSPLHF
TGTGCCAGCACCGAACAGGGCTCGCATTCACCCCTCCACTTT
>.|13|.|TRBV18|TRBJ2-7
CASSWDGSYEQYF
TGTGCCAGCTCGTGGGACGGCTCCTACGAGCAGTACTTC
>few|16|.|TRBV3-1|TRBJ2-4
CASSHKGPLGKNIQYF
TGTGCCAGCAGCCATAAAGGACCCTTGGGCAAAAACATTCAGTACTTC
>.|14|.|TRBV11-2|TRBJ1-1
CASSLGSSYTEAFF
TGTGCCAGCAGCTTAGGAAGCTCCTACACTGAAGCTTTCTTT
>once|14|.|TRBV5-1|TRBJ1-2
CASSFSQNNYGYTF
TGCGCCAGCAGCTTCTCACAGAATAACTATGGCTACACCTTC
>many|14|TRBD1|TRBV27|TRBJ1-1
CASSRQGENTEAFF
TGTGCCAGCAGCCGACAGGGGGAGAACACTGAAGCTTTCTTT
>.|12|.|TRBV27|TRBJ2-2
CASSSSRGELFF
TGTGCCAGCAGTTCATCCCGGGGGGAGCTGTTTTTT
>many|14|.|TRBV19|TRBJ1-6
CASSRAGEDSPLHF
TGTGCCAGTAGTAGGGCAGGGGAGGATTCACCCCTCCACTTT
>many|15|TRBD1|TRBV7-9|TRBJ1-2
CASSPSGQGVLGYTF
TGTGCCAGCAGCCCATCGGGACAGGGGGTTCTTGGCTACACCTTC